A single sample is the source of the 27 T cell receptor beta chains below, sequenced in a study of blood T cell repertoires in COVID-19 (dated by TCRdb to about 2020). The protocol used for the library was the immunoSEQ multiplex PCR assay. As stored in TCRdb, this immuneACCESS dataset retains in-frame rearrangements with V and J assigned. A fraction of the clones does not appear; measured against another copy, unresolved V genes explain less than half of the discrepancy, and the remainder lacks a known reason. The table for this sample lists about 230,000 clones; around 83% of them were counted only once. The ten largest make up roughly 9.4% of the sample. Source material: peripheral blood. The receptor set was obtained from a man aged 35 to 55 with active or convalescent COVID-19.

The CDR3 DNA sequence: TGTGCCAGCCGAAACCGGGACAGGGTATCATCACCCCTCCACTTT. This gives the protein CASRNRDRVSSPLHF. J is TRBJ1-6 and V is TRBV6-5; 9 nucleotides align to TRBD1. This CDR3 contains 15 residues. CDR1 and CDR2 from the germline V gene are MNHEY and SVGAGI. V dropped 8 bases and J dropped 10; count of bases not matched to a gene: 12.

This sequence joins TRBV3-1 (or the pseudogene TRBV3-2) and TRBJ2-7; possible D gene TRBD2, 6 bases. The germline V and J ends were trimmed by 0 bases and 2 bases, with 17 bases remaining between them. The CDR3 covers 17 residues. Looked up from germline, CDR1 is LGHDT and CDR2 is YNNKEL (reference sequence). The CDR3 sequence: CASSQEGGPRSPYEQYF. The CDR3 DNA reads as TGTGCCAGCAGCCAAGAGGGAGGCCCCAGAAGCCCCTACGAGCAGTACTTC.

This chain uses TRBV19 with TRBJ1-1; the D is unclear. Germline V gene data show CDR1 as LNHDA and CDR2 as SQIVND (reference sequence). The germline V and J ends were trimmed by 4 bases and 4 bases, with 16 bases remaining between them. The CDR3 runs 15 residues. This CDR3 reads CASSTPQSRSTEAFF. Written as DNA, the CDR3 is TGTGCCAGTAGTACCCCGCAGAGTAGGAGCACTGAAGCTTTCTTT.

The V and J genes are TRBV3-1 (or the pseudogene TRBV3-2) and TRBJ2-1; TRBD2 aligns across 9 bases. Germline loops: CDR1 LGHDT, CDR2 YNNKEL (reference sequence). The ends lost 4 bases at V and 5 bases at J; junction bases unmatched: 3. The CDR3 length is 14 residues. In DNA, the CDR3 is TGTGCCAGCAGCCTGGGACTAGCCAACAATGAGCAGTTCTTC. Protein: CASSLGLANNEQFF.

The V and J genes are TRBV5-1 and TRBJ1-5; D is perhaps TRBD1 (6 bases). CDR1 is SGHRS, CDR2 YFSETQ, per germline. This CDR3 region has 14 residues. V gave up 0 bases and J gave up 4 bases, with 8 bases separating them. CDR3 residues: CASSLGQANQPQHF. The DNA of the CDR3 is TGCGCCAGCAGCTTGGGACAGGCGAATCAGCCCCAGCATTTT.

The chain is built from TRBV7-2 and TRBJ2-7, with 8 positions matching TRBD2. This CDR3 contains 15 residues. Germline V gene lookup returns CDR1 SGHTA and CDR2 FQGNSA. V was pared by 5 bases and J by 4 bases, with 10 bases of the junction left unmatched. The CDR3 DNA is TGTGCCAGCAGCGTAGGACTAGCCCTTATTTACGAGCAGTACTTC. Translating it yields CASSVGLALIYEQYF.

The table lists this clone with a count of one. CDR3 coding DNA: TGTGCCAGTAGTGTCCTAGGACTAGCGGGAGTCAATGAGCAGTTCTTC. Encoded protein: CASSVLGLAGVNEQFF. The V gene is TRBV19, the J gene TRBJ2-1, with TRBD2 identical over 13 bases. Trimming removed 5 bases from V and 6 bases from J; junction bases left unmatched: 7. Germline values: CDR1 LNHDA, CDR2 SQIVND (reference sequence). This CDR3 region has 16 residues.

V and J are TRBV24-1 and TRBJ1-4; 9 bases line up with TRBD1. V dropped 9 bases and J dropped 7; count of bases not matched to a gene: 5. CDR1 is KGHDR, CDR2 SFDVKD, per germline. The CDR3 spans 13 residues. The CDR3 DNA reads TGTGCCACCGGGACAGGGTTAGGTGAAAAACTGTTTTTT. Its translation is CATGTGLGEKLFF.

The chain recombines TRBV6-5 with TRBJ1-1; TRBD1 is a possible D gene (6 bases). This CDR3 has 15 amino acids. CDR1 MNHEY and CDR2 SVGAGI come from the germline V gene. The V end was cut by 6 bases, the J end by 4 bases, with 18 bases between. The CDR3 bases are TGTGCCAGCAGGCCACAGGGTGCTCTGAGCACTGAAGCTTTCTTT. This sequence encodes CASRPQGALSTEAFF.

The chain carries TRBV30 and TRBJ1-2; 9 bases agree with TRBD1. The germline V gene has CDR1 GTSNPN and CDR2 SVGIG (reference sequence). The CDR3 extends over 13 amino acids. The ends lost 1 base at V and 7 bases at J; junction bases unmatched: 4. CDR3 amino acids: CAWSGDRVAGYTF. CDR3 nucleotide sequence: TGTGCCTGGAGTGGGGACAGGGTGGCTGGCTACACCTTC. Using reference TRBV30 and TRBJ1-2 for the parts outside the CDR3, the full variable domain is SQTIHQWPATLVQPVGSPLSLECTVEGTSNPNLYWYRQAAGRGLQLLFYSVGIGQISSEVPQNLSASRPQDRQFILSSKKLLLSDSGFYLCAWSGDRVAGYTFGSGTRLTVV.

The rearrangement links TRBV5-8 to TRBJ2-5, with D perhaps TRBD2 (6 bases). This CDR3 contains 15 residues. Trimming removed 2 bases at V and 2 bases at J, with 13 bases between. In germline, CDR1 is SGHTS, CDR2 YDEGEE. The CDR3 region is CASSFRRGSQETQYF. Here the CDR3 DNA reads TGTGCCAGCAGCTTTCGGAGGGGAAGTCAAGAGACCCAGTACTTC. Full variable domain (missing parts from reference TRBV5-8 and TRBJ2-5): EAGVTQSPTHLIKTRGQQATLRCSPISGHTSVYWYQQALGLGLQFLLWYDEGEERNRGNFPPRFSGRQFPNYSSELNVNALELEDSALYLCASSFRRGSQETQYFGPGTRLLVL.

The chain joins TRBV7-2 to TRBJ1-2; D is ambiguous. The CDR3 is 14 residues long. The ends were cut back, 3 bases at V and 5 bases at J, with 13 bases in the middle. Germline V gene data show CDR1 as SGHTA and CDR2 as FQGNSA. This CDR3 is CASSLGQVLYGYTF. The CDR3 DNA reads TGTGCCAGCAGCTTGGGCCAGGTACTTTATGGCTACACCTTC. The full variable domain, rest sourced from reference TRBV7-2 and TRBJ1-2, is GAGVSQSPSNKVTEKGKDVELRCDPISGHTALYWYRQSLGQGLEFLIYFQGNSAPDKSGLPSDRFSAERTGGSVSTLTIQRTQQEDSAVYLCASSLGQVLYGYTFGSGTRLTVV.

The chain joins TRBV24-1 to TRBJ2-7, with TRBD1 identical over 10 bases. Germline CDR1 is KGHDR and CDR2 is SFDVKD. V was pared by 5 bases and J by 5 bases, with 8 bases of the junction left unmatched. CDR3 size: 15 residues. The CDR3, as DNA: TGTGCCACCAGTGTTGACAGGGGGCAGATCAACGAGCAGTACTTC. Translating it yields CATSVDRGQINEQYF.

V usage is TRBV6-5 and J usage is TRBJ1-5, with TRBD1 identical over 7 bases. The CDR3 covers 15 residues. The junction had 8 bases not matched to a gene; V was cut back by 7 bases and J by 2 bases. Looked up from germline, CDR1 is MNHEY and CDR2 is SVGAGI. As DNA, the CDR3 is TGTGCCAGCACTGTTGACAGGGCGGGCAATCAGCCCCAGCATTTT. Its translation: CASTVDRAGNQPQHF.

The chain recombines TRBV29-1 with TRBJ1-3; no firm D call. The germline V and J ends were trimmed by 5 bases and 2 bases, with 4 bases remaining between them. CDR1 SQVTM and CDR2 ANQGSEA come from the germline V gene. CDR3 length: 11 amino acids. This CDR3 is CSVSAGNTIYF. The CDR3 DNA reads as TGCAGCGTTAGCGCTGGAAACACCATATATTTT. Full variable domain (rest looked up from reference TRBV29-1 and TRBJ1-3): SAVISQKPSRDICQRGTSLTIQCQVDSQVTMMFWYRQQPGQSLTLIATANQGSEATYESGFVIDKFPISRPNLTFSTLTVSNMSPEDSSIYLCSVSAGNTIYFGEGSWLTVV.

The chain uses TRBV2 and TRBJ1-1, with a possible D match to TRBD1 (6 bases). V was trimmed by 7 bases and J by 0 bases, leaving 15 bases between them. Germline V gene data show CDR1 as SNHLY and CDR2 as FYNNEI. This CDR3 region has 15 residues. CDR3 nucleotide sequence: TGTGCCAGCATCTTACAGGGACCTATGAACACTGAAGCTTTCTTT. Translating it yields CASILQGPMNTEAFF. The full variable domain, with the rest looked up from reference TRBV2 and TRBJ1-1, is EPEVTQTPSHQVTQMGQEVILRCVPISNHLYFYWYRQILGQKVEFLVSFYNNEISEKSEIFDDQFSVERPDGSNFTLKIRSTKLEDSAMYFCASILQGPMNTEAFFGQGTRLTVV.

This clone has a handful of counts. Within the sample, other DNA sequences also encode this same CDR3. V usage is TRBV12-5 and J usage is TRBJ2-5; D possibly corresponds to TRBD2 (6 bases). V was clipped by 6 bases and J by 4 bases, with 9 bases between them. The germline gives CDR1 LGHNT, CDR2 FRNRAP. This CDR3 region has 12 residues. In DNA, the CDR3 is TGTGCTAGTGGGCGGGGTAGAGAGACCCAGTACTTC. Its protein is CASGRGRETQYF.

Notes on this clone: The sample carries other DNA sequences with the same CDR3. The genes are TRBV18 and TRBJ2-1; TRBD1 agrees at 8 bases. The V gene's germline CDR1 is KGHSH and CDR2 LQKENI. This CDR3 contains 13 residues. The J segment lost 6 bases and the V segment lost 3 bases, leaving 1 base of the junction unmatched. CDR3 sequence: CASSPDRVNEQFF. The CDR3 coding sequence is TGTGCCAGCTCACCGGACAGGGTCAATGAGCAGTTCTTC. The variable domain in full, with the rest retrieved from reference TRBV18 and TRBJ2-1, is NAGVMQNPRHLVRRRGQEARLRCSPMKGHSHVYWYRQLPEEGLKFMVYLQKENIIDESGMPKERFSAEFPKEGPSILRIQQVVRGDSAAYFCASSPDRVNEQFFGPGTRLTVL.

The chain employs TRBV18 and TRBJ1-1; D possibly corresponds to TRBD1 (6 bases). V was cut by 3 bases and J by 5 bases, with 13 bases left in between. This CDR3 comprises 14 residues. CDR1 and CDR2 from the germline V gene are KGHSH and LQKENI. The CDR3 spells CASSPQGGATEAFF. DNA of the CDR3: TGTGCCAGCTCACCGCAAGGGGGGGCGACTGAAGCTTTCTTT.

This chain uses TRBV5-1 with TRBJ2-7, with unresolved D. The CDR3 totals 14 residues. CDR1 is SGHRS and CDR2 is YFSETQ in the germline V gene. V was cut by 0 bases and J by 0 bases, with 7 bases left in between. The CDR3 region is CASSLEPGSYEQYF. The CDR3, as DNA: TGCGCCAGCAGCTTGGAACCAGGCTCCTACGAGCAGTACTTC. Filled out from reference TRBV5-1 and TRBJ2-7, the complete variable domain reads KAGVTQTPRYLIKTRGQQVTLSCSPISGHRSVSWYQQTPGQGLQFLFEYFSETQRNKGNFPGRFSGRQFSNSRSEMNVSTLELGDSALYLCASSLEPGSYEQYFGPGTRLTVT.

In its sample, this clone was seen a few times. This chain joins TRBV24-1 and TRBJ2-1, with 10 positions matching TRBD2. The CDR3 runs to 13 residues. The J segment lost 14 bases and the V segment lost 2 bases, leaving 5 bases of the junction unmatched. The germline gives CDR1 KGHDR, CDR2 SFDVKD. The CDR3 protein is CATSDSRLAGEFF. The CDR3 DNA reads as TGTGCCACCAGTGATTCTCGACTAGCGGGTGAGTTCTTC.

V usage is TRBV20-1 and J usage is TRBJ1-1; D is unclear. Germline CDR1 reads DFQATT; CDR2 reads SNEGSKA (reference sequence). Trimming took 3 bases from V and 1 from J, leaving 9 bases between them. This CDR3 is built from 13 residues. The CDR3 here is CSASLSGNTEAFF. The DNA for the CDR3 is TGCAGTGCTAGTTTATCGGGGAACACTGAAGCTTTCTTT.

The V gene is TRBV3-1 (or the pseudogene TRBV3-2), the J gene TRBJ1-4; D is possibly TRBD1 (6 bases). V lost 4 bases and J 0 bases, leaving 12 bases between the germline ends. CDR1 is LGHDT, CDR2 YNNKEL, per germline (reference sequence). This CDR3 is built from 16 residues. In DNA form, the CDR3 reads TGTGCCAGCAGCCTGGACAGCGGTGCAACTAATGAAAAACTGTTTTTT. This gives the protein CASSLDSGATNEKLFF.

This chain connects TRBV5-6 to TRBJ1-2, with D perhaps matching TRBD1 (6 bases). The CDR3 covers 17 residues. The germline CDR1 and CDR2 sequences are SGHDT and YYEEEE. The V end was cut by 3 bases, the J end by 4 bases, with 22 bases between. Here the CDR3 DNA reads TGTGCCAGCAGCTGGACTCCGACAGGAGGAGATATCTATGGCTACACCTTC. It yields the protein CASSWTPTGGDIYGYTF.

The V call is TRBV2, the J call TRBJ1-1; possibly TRBD1 for D (6 bases). CDR3 length equals 17 residues. Germline V lookup: CDR1 SNHLY, CDR2 FYNNEI. V was clipped by 5 bases and J by 0 bases, with 19 bases between them. The CDR3 DNA sequence: TGTGCCAGCAGTTACGATTTGGACAGCCACATGAACACTGAAGCTTTCTTT. Encoded protein: CASSYDLDSHMNTEAFF.

The V gene is TRBV5-8, the J gene TRBJ1-2, with D unclear. The CDR3 consists of 14 residues. V shed 4 bases and J shed 2 bases, with 12 bases lying between them. Germline V gene sequence: CDR1 SGHTS, CDR2 YDEGEE. CDR3 protein: CASSPGENNYGYTF. The CDR3 DNA reads as TGTGCCAGCAGCCCCGGGGAGAACAACTATGGCTACACCTTC.

J is TRBJ2-3 and V is TRBV27; D might be TRBD2 (6 bases). Trimming shortened V by 6 bases and J by 3 bases, and 22 bases separated the two germline ends. The CDR3 contains 17 residues. The germline V gene has CDR1 MNHEY and CDR2 SMNVEV (reference sequence). The CDR3 sequence: CASRIGGANGETDTQYF. The CDR3 DNA is TGTGCCAGCAGAATAGGAGGGGCGAACGGGGAGACAGATACGCAGTATTTT.